This TCR beta chain was retrieved from a study of T cell responses to AZD1222 COVID-19 vaccine (dated by TCRdb to about 2021). Study-level background: TCR sequencing was performed for fewer than 250 trial participants, of whom about 200 were given two doses of AZD1222 and approximately 26 were given two doses of MenACWY control vaccine. Enrollment into the trials was organized by age into subgroups of 18-55, 56-69 and 70-plus years, and those subgroups contained roughly 140, 27 and 60 TCR-sequenced participants, respectively. Here is what the overall study found, with its caveats: The 56-69-year group was small, and its depth increase did not reach significance, likely because of low power. After two AZD1222 doses, spike-specific TCR breadth and depth were significantly higher than at day 0 and than in MenACWY recipients. CD4 TCRs associated with the vaccine covered the entire spike protein, and the dominant responses were in regions 160-218 and 743-854. Participants were mostly white British, with more females than males. The authors suggested clonal diversity may have been underestimated. Nearly half of unique spike-specific TCRs reportedly recognized epitopes outside regions mutated in the B.1.351 and B.1.1.7 variants. Conclusions about previously exposed vaccinees are limited, since just 6 or 7 AZD1222 recipients were seropositive for SARS-CoV-2 at baseline. Because no day 14 peak-response samples were available, the repertoires could be characterized only after the peak T cell response.

About this clone: Its antigen is still unknown. The sample holds no much larger clone one base away, and base qualities are not on file.

What this sample's time point label stands for: baseline before first vaccination. Interpreted using the paper, the treatment or condition label stands for: meningococcal conjugate vaccine given as trial control. Vaccinee samples were obtained from the UK trials COV001 and COV002, which included a single-blind randomized controlled phase 2/3 trial of AZD1222 (ChAdOx1 nCoV-19) in healthy adults. Trial participant PBMC samples were collected at day 0 and day 28 after the second dose for TCRbeta chain sequencing. The CDR3 regions of human TCRbeta chains were analyzed by immunosequencing. The authors processed their data as follows. Repertoire TCRs were checked for matches against a reference library of SARS-CoV-2-specific TCRs that had been generated using the MIRA antigen-specificity platform. Breadth was defined as the fraction of unique TCRs that were SARS-CoV-2-associated, and depth was defined as the fraction of total T cells that were SARS-CoV-2-associated. Each spike-specific TCR was assigned to its reactive spike region and to a CD4 or CD8 class using the MIRA data. Log10-transformed breadth and depth values were compared by one-way ANOVA with Sidak's multiple comparisons tests. Entries here come from immuneACCESS through TCRdb and include only in-frame sequences with V and J called. Some clones fail to appear in such tables; in the studies checked, an unresolved V gene covers under half of the shortfall, and the cause of the remainder is unknown. V and J calls plus clone size are reproduced from that table; the DNA served to infer D and trimming. Within this sample are 120,000 or so clones, with 75% to 90% of them counted one time only. More than 9.5% of the sample comes from the top ten.

The cysteine opens and the phenylalanine closes a CDR3 of 16 amino acids. CDR3 DNA is the only sequence kept; it has 48 bases, read in frame from the first base. From V the trimming removes 0 bases and from J it removes 1 base, while the gene matches leave 5 bases of the junction unaccounted for. For CDR1 and CDR2, the germline V gene lists SGDLS and YYNGEE. This sample comprised peripheral blood, obtained on day 0 of MenACWY control vaccination. The receptor chain draws on TRBV9 and TRBJ1-1; 8 middle bases align to TRBD1. The sequence derives from an adult in good health. The nucleotide sequence reads as follows: TGTGCCAGCAGCGTAGGGGCAGGGGGCTGGAACACTGAAGCTTTCTTT. This codes for CASSVGAGGWNTEAFF.